Here is one T cell receptor beta chain with its context. This record belongs to a study of T-cell memory formation after mild COVID-19. TCRdb independently ran MiXCR on the 5' RACE reads; one entry per CDR3 protein. The table includes just under 550,000 distinct CDR3 sequences, roughly 22% detected once. The germline CDR1 and CDR2 sequences are SGHTA and FQGNSA. CDR3 length: 18 residues. Trimming removed 0 bases at V and 1 base at J, with 18 bases between. This sequence originates from an adult woman who had mild COVID-19 (a few samples of this study predate the infection). Cell type and time point are not known. The chain has TRBV7-2 and TRBJ1-1, with D tentatively TRBD1 (5 bases). The sample taken for sequencing was PBMCs or a T cell subset sorted from them (not recorded which). CDR3 DNA: TGTGCCAGCAGCTTAGCGCCCGGGGGGTATCCCCCGAACACTGAAGCTTTCTTT. It codes for CASSLAPGGYPPNTEAFF.